The rows below give T cell receptor beta chains drawn from one sample of a study of CD8+CD57+ T cells in acquired aplastic anemia. TCRdb re-called the reads with MiXCR, one entry per CDR3 protein. The profile covers fewer than 200,000 distinct CDR3 sequences, with around 60% appearing a single time and about 41% taken by the ten largest. Sequencing input: sorted CD4+, CD8+, or CD8+CD57+ T cells (not recorded which) from PBMCs. These receptors were collected from a human donor in good health. CDR3s include the opening cysteine and the closing phenylalanine or tryptophan. A D gene is named only where the DNA matches it firmly. Size is stated for part of the rows, as once, few or many counts, or as a class when the clone is expanded.

v_gene	j_gene	d_gene	abundance	CDR3aa	CDR3nt
TRBV12-3/TRBV12-4	TRBJ2-7	-	few	CASSTGTDSYEQYF	TGTGCCAGCAGTACCGGGACGGATAGCTACGAGCAGTACTTC
TRBV6-1	TRBJ1-1	TRBD1	few	CASSYGQGNTEAFF	TGTGCCAGCAGTTATGGACAGGGAAACACTGAAGCTTTCTTT
TRBV25-1	TRBJ2-3	TRBD2	-	CASSDSGTSTDTQYF	TGTGCCAGCTCAGATAGCGGGACTAGCACAGATACGCAGTATTTT
TRBV12-3/TRBV12-4	TRBJ2-7	-	once	CASTPRGLHEQYF	TGTGCCAGCACGCCTCGGGGGTTGCACGAGCAGTACTTC
TRBV6-1	TRBJ1-6	TRBD1	-	CASRAMGQGHSPLHF	TGTGCCAGCAGGGCGATGGGACAGGGTCATTCACCCCTCCACTTT
TRBV20-1	TRBJ2-5	TRBD2	-	CSARGRTRETQYF	TGCAGTGCTAGGGGTAGGACTAGAGAGACCCAGTACTTC
TRBV10-2	TRBJ1-1	-	many	CASSVFGGTEAFF	TGCGCCAGCAGTGTATTCGGGGGAACTGAAGCTTTCTTT
TRBV10-3	TRBJ1-1	TRBD1	-	CAIRPQGQGTEAFF	TGTGCCATCAGGCCACAGGGGCAGGGTACTGAAGCTTTCTTT
TRBV20-1	TRBJ2-2	TRBD1	-	CSARGQTNTGELFF	TGCAGTGCCAGGGGACAGACGAACACCGGGGAGCTGTTTTTT
TRBV7-9	TRBJ2-1	TRBD1	-	CASSPPPDRVRPGGQFF	TGTGCCAGCAGCCCCCCCCCGGACAGGGTTCGGCCTGGGGGGCAGTTCTTC
TRBV11-2	TRBJ2-2	-	-	CASSPSTGELFF	TGTGCCAGCAGCCCAAGCACCGGGGAGCTGTTTTTT
TRBV20-1	TRBJ1-4	TRBD1	-	CSASKTGGARSEKLFF	TGCAGTGCTAGTAAAACAGGGGGCGCGAGAAGTGAAAAACTGTTTTTT
TRBV25-1	TRBJ2-1	-	-	CASSEYGGEYPYNDQFF	TGTGCCAGCAGTGAATACGGGGGAGAATATCCCTACAATGATCAGTTCTTC
TRBV24-1	TRBJ1-5	-	many	CATSDRGGGQETQHF	TGTGCCACCAGTGATCGGGGGGGGGGCCAAGAGACCCAGCATTTT
TRBV7-9	TRBJ2-3	TRBD1	-	CASSFGDRGLKDTQYF	TGTGCCAGCAGCTTCGGGGACAGGGGGCTGAAAGATACGCAGTATTTT
TRBV2	TRBJ1-1	-	few	CASRAGGESFF	TGTGCCAGCAGGGCGGGGGGGGAATCTTTCTTT
TRBV3-1	TRBJ1-3	-	-	CASSQDPGFGNTIYF	TGTGCCAGCAGCCAAGATCCCGGGTTTGGAAACACCATATATTTT
TRBV7-2	TRBJ2-3	-	-	CASSLAGLSGNTDTQYF	TGTGCCAGCAGCTTAGCCGGCCTTAGCGGCAACACAGATACGCAGTATTTT
TRBV4-3	TRBJ2-1	-	many	CASSQESLTYNEQFF	TGCGCCAGCAGCCAAGAAAGCCTAACATACAATGAGCAGTTCTTC
TRBV15	TRBJ1-4	TRBD1	once	CATSRGSGGAGEKLFF	TGTGCCACCAGCAGAGGATCAGGGGGCGCAGGGGAAAAACTGTTTTTT
TRBV12-3/TRBV12-4	TRBJ1-4	-	many	CASSGGFNEKLFF	TGTGCCAGCAGTGGGGGGTTCAATGAAAAACTGTTTTTT
TRBV15	TRBJ1-2	-	-	CATSRARTANYGYTF	TGTGCCACCAGCAGAGCCCGGACAGCCAACTATGGCTACACCTTC
TRBV7-2	TRBJ2-3	-	few	CASSLGHRDTQYF	TGTGCCAGCAGCTTAGGCCACAGGGATACGCAGTATTTT
TRBV7-9	TRBJ2-7	-	-	CASSTGPGSYEQYF	TGTGCCAGCAGCACAGGGCCCGGGTCCTACGAGCAGTACTTC
TRBV29-1	TRBJ2-3	-	few	CSVDPGTDTQYF	TGCAGCGTTGATCCGGGGACAGATACGCAGTATTTT
TRBV10-3	TRBJ1-4	-	few	CAISESWATNEKLFF	TGTGCCATCAGTGAGTCCTGGGCCACTAATGAAAAACTGTTTTTT
TRBV30	TRBJ2-7	TRBD1	once	CAWEDRGLDDQYF	TGTGCCTGGGAGGACAGGGGTTTGGACGACCAGTACTTC
TRBV7-9	TRBJ2-2	-	-	CASSSNHRVLFF	TGTGCCAGCAGCTCCAACCATCGTGTGCTGTTTTTT
TRBV9	TRBJ2-7	TRBD1	-	CASSGPGQGREQYF	TGTGCCAGCAGCGGACCGGGACAGGGTCGCGAGCAGTACTTC
TRBV28	TRBJ2-7	-	once	CAIRAVREQYF	TGTGCCATTAGGGCTGTTCGCGAGCAGTACTTC
TRBV5-1	TRBJ2-1	-	-	CASSTFQGYEQFF	TGCGCCAGCAGCACCTTTCAGGGCTACGAGCAGTTCTTC
TRBV24-1	TRBJ1-5	-	-	CATTGGEYNEHF	TGTGCCACCACGGGAGGGGAGTACAATGAGCATTTT
TRBV27	TRBJ2-3	-	-	CASSLRTGSVDTQYF	TGTGCCAGCAGTTTACGTACAGGGTCAGTTGATACGCAGTATTTT
TRBV11-2	TRBJ2-5	TRBD2	once	CASSWMWEGETQYF	TGTGCCAGCAGCTGGATGTGGGAGGGAGAGACCCAGTACTTC
TRBV19	TRBJ1-5	-	-	CASSTQGRGNQPQHF	TGTGCCAGTAGTACCCAGGGCAGGGGTAATCAGCCCCAGCATTTT
TRBV7-9	TRBJ2-7	TRBD1	-	CASSWDRSYEQYF	TGTGCCAGCAGCTGGGACAGGAGCTACGAGCAGTACTTC
TRBV29-1	TRBJ2-3	-	-	CSVEDPVGTSTDTQYF	TGCAGCGTTGAAGATCCGGTGGGGACTAGCACAGATACGCAGTATTTT
TRBV29-1	TRBJ2-7	-	-	CSVLTGSYEQYF	TGCAGCGTCCTGACAGGATCCTACGAGCAGTACTTC
TRBV7-9	TRBJ1-4	TRBD1	many	CASSLLPGQGAPQLFF	TGTGCCAGCAGCTTATTACCGGGACAGGGGGCCCCCCAACTGTTTTTT
TRBV24-1	TRBJ1-2	-	-	CATSDAGGLTNYGYTF	TGTGCCACCAGTGATGCGGGGGGTTTAACTAACTATGGCTACACCTTC
TRBV2	TRBJ2-5	TRBD1	-	CASSGPGTGGETQYF	TGTGCCAGCAGCGGTCCCGGGACAGGTGGAGAGACCCAGTACTTC
TRBV24-1	TRBJ1-1	-	many	CATSDSSYTEAFF	TGTGCCACCAGTGATTCATCGTACACTGAAGCTTTCTTT
TRBV20-1	TRBJ2-5	-	few	CSAPQNTGELYF	TGCAGTGCCCCTCAGAACACCGGGGAGCTGTACTTC
TRBV2	TRBJ1-1	-	many	CASSDPDMSTEAFF	TGTGCCAGCAGTGACCCAGATATGAGTACCGAAGCTTTCTTT
TRBV29-1	TRBJ2-7	TRBD2	many	CSVVGLAGGEQYF	TGCAGCGTTGTAGGGCTAGCGGGAGGTGAGCAGTACTTC
TRBV20-1	TRBJ2-7	TRBD2	-	CSARGATSGMGYEQYF	TGCAGTGCTAGAGGGGCGACTAGCGGGATGGGCTACGAGCAGTACTTC
TRBV20-1	TRBJ2-3	-	-	CSARSGQDTDTQYF	TGCAGTGCTAGATCCGGACAAGACACAGATACGCAGTATTTT
TRBV7-9	TRBJ1-3	TRBD1	-	CASSPPGQGATYSGNTIYF	TGTGCCAGCAGCCCTCCGGGACAGGGGGCAACCTACTCTGGAAACACCATATATTTT
TRBV12-3/TRBV12-4	TRBJ2-3	-	few	CASSLGRTTDTQYF	TGTGCCAGCAGTTTGGGGCGGACCACAGATACGCAGTATTTT
TRBV2	TRBJ1-6	TRBD1	few	CASMGQGDSPLHF	TGTGCCAGCATGGGACAGGGGGATTCACCCCTCCACTTT
TRBV7-8	TRBJ1-1	-	-	CASSLNMRESVEAFF	TGTGCCAGCAGCTTAAATATGCGGGAGTCGGTTGAAGCTTTCTTT
TRBV24-1	TRBJ2-3	TRBD1	once	CATSAGQVPDTQYF	TGTGCCACCAGTGCCGGACAGGTCCCAGATACGCAGTATTTT